This entry describes one T cell receptor (beta chain). Its antigen is not identified. A read error may account for a junction end that differs from germline. CDR3 length: 16 amino acids. Germline V lookup: CDR1 SGHVS, CDR2 FQNEAQ. The data were obtained in a study of cytomegalovirus exposure and HLA in healthy donors. Study-wide results and caveats: Some V segments could not be told apart, so they were left out, TRBV6-2 and TRBV6-3 among them.

PCR employed 60 Vbeta and 13 Jbeta primers. Sequenced by immunoSEQ multiplex PCR; TCRdb stores in-frame clones only, minus some. The table shows approximately 100,000 clones, with about 80% occurring only once. This sequence originates from a female donor in good health and CMV-seropositive. Sequenced: PBMCs. V and J are TRBV7-8 and TRBJ2-6, with D possibly being TRBD2 (6 bases). Here the CDR3 reads CASSLEVSRGANGLTF. CDR3 bases: TGTGCCAGCAGCTTAGAGGTGTCGCGCGGGGCCAACGGCCTGACTTTC.